The source of this TCR beta chain is a study of cytomegalovirus exposure and HLA in healthy donors. Whole-study results and caveats: Usually a TCR sequence was rare, but some public TCRs were found in many donors. It has been reported that TCR beta sequences accurately predicted the HLA-A and HLA-B alleles of most subjects.

With respect to this clone: As yet, its antigen is unknown.

The CDR3 runs 17 residues. CDR1 is SGHAT, CDR2 FQNNGV, per germline. V trimming: 2 bases; J trimming: 3 bases; junction bases outside the gene matches: 8. With 60 Vbeta and 13 Jbeta primers, the PCR was carried out. Measured with immunoSEQ multiplex PCR; TCRdb has only the in-frame clones, and not every one. The profile shows 150,000 or so clones, around 80% of them singletons. The source material was PBMCs. The receptor comes from a female donor in good health and CMV-seronegative. The J gene is TRBJ2-7, the V gene TRBV11-2, with 12 positions matching TRBD1. The CDR3 protein is CASSLNLGTGGGYEQYF. The CDR3 DNA reads TGTGCCAGCAGCTTAAACCTGGGGACAGGGGGCGGCTACGAGCAGTACTTC.